This T cell receptor beta chain was recorded in a study of blood T cell repertoires in COVID-19. Background on the study: Whether acute or convalescent, the COVID-19 samples came from the United States, Italy and Spain. The analysed material was cDNA or gDNA that came from T cells, B-cell-depleted T cells, or PBMCs.

Original handling: Estimation of nucleated cell counts was performed using reference gene primer amplification. Using immunoSEQ multiplex PCR, the repertoire was profiled, and TCRdb retains in-frame clones only, with some absent. That table gives V, J and clone size, and the DNA gave D and trimming. This table holds about 140,000 clones, approximately 88% found once. The CDR3 covers 13 residues. Germline CDR1 and CDR2: SEHNR and FQNEAQ (reference sequence). Trimming cost V 3 bases and J 4 bases, with 6 bases left between them. This chain joins TRBV7-9 and TRBJ1-4; D not resolved. This receptor was obtained from a woman in her forties or fifties with acute or convalescent COVID-19. Specimen: peripheral blood. The CDR3 region has the DNA TGTGCCAGCAGCTTCCCTAATAATGAAAAACTGTTTTTT. Translated, it gives CASSFPNNEKLFF.